The 17 T cell receptor beta chains below come from one sample, sequenced in a study of metastatic and nonmetastatic thyroid tumors. No patient received treatment before thyroid surgery. TCRdb re-clonotyped the PCR reads through MiXCR. The data contain more than 15,000 clones, over 20% of them singletons. What was sequenced was adjacent normal tissue. These receptors originate from a female donor with papillary thyroid cancer or a benign thyroid nodule (not recorded which). Some clones in this sample may be carry-over from other donors' samples.

The chain carries TRBV29-1 and TRBJ2-1; D is ambiguous. From germline, CDR1 is SQVTM and CDR2 ANQGSEA. There are 11 residues in the CDR3. The V end was cut by 8 bases, the J end by 8 bases, with 13 bases between. The CDR3 sequence: CSSRTSHEQFF. The CDR3 nucleotides are TGCAGCTCTCGGACCAGCCATGAGCAGTTCTTC.

Sample share makes this clone medium-sized (0.01 to 0.1%). The rearrangement joins TRBV10-1 to TRBJ2-3; a weak D match, TRBD2 (7 bases). V was pared by 5 bases and J by 6 bases, with 9 bases between. Per the germline V gene, CDR1 is WNHNN and CDR2 is SYGVQD (reference sequence). CDR3 length: 12 residues. CDR3 sequence (DNA): TGCGCCAGCAGTCCGGGGGGCGATACGCAGTATTTT. It is translated as CASSPGGDTQYF.

This clone was found a few times. V is TRBV6-2 or TRBV6-3 and J is TRBJ2-5; TRBD1 agrees at 7 bases. Per germline, CDR1 MNHEY and CDR2 SVGEGT. J gave up 2 bases and V 1 base, and 1 base lay outside the gene matches. The CDR3 sequence is 14 residues long. CDR3 residues: CASSYWGQQETQYF. DNA of the CDR3: TGTGCCAGCAGTTACTGGGGACAGCAAGAGACCCAGTACTTC.

This clone is medium-sized. The chain recombines TRBV6-2 or TRBV6-3 with TRBJ2-1, with a possible D match to TRBD2 (6 bases). The CDR3 spans 15 residues. Trimming took off 10 bases at V and 8 bases at J, with 24 bases between the two ends. Germline loops: CDR1 MNHEY, CDR2 SVGEGT. CDR3 loop: CATRVGLAREYEQFF. CDR3 sequence (DNA): TGTGCCACCCGGGTGGGGTTAGCCCGGGAGTATGAGCAGTTCTTC.

By sample fraction, this clone is medium-sized (0.01 to 0.1%). This chain uses TRBV7-3 with TRBJ1-1; D gene ambiguous. Trimming stripped 5 bases from V and 0 bases from J, with 7 bases between. Looked up from germline, CDR1 is SGHTA and CDR2 is FQGTGA. This CDR3 is 13 amino acids long. CDR3 in amino acids: CASSQEVNTEAFF. The DNA for the CDR3 is TGTGCCAGCAGCCAGGAAGTGAACACTGAAGCTTTCTTT.

The CDR3 protein is CASSFIGGAGETQYF. The DNA of the CDR3 is TGCGCCAGCAGCTTTATCGGGGGGGCCGGGGAGACCCAGTACTTC. The V and J genes are TRBV5-1 and TRBJ2-5; 8 bases fit TRBD2. The CDR3 has 15 residues. CDR1 and CDR2 from the germline V gene are SGHRS and YFSETQ. The junction had 8 bases not matched to a gene; V was cut back by 2 bases and J by 5 bases.

Turning to this clone: This clone may be a read error of a much larger clone one base away. The CDR3 does not end in the conserved phenylalanine or tryptophan, so this is likely a read error. The rearrangement joins TRBV5-4 to TRBJ2-1; TRBD2 aligns across 10 bases. Germline trimming cut 2 bases from V and 10 bases from J; bases unmatched to any gene: 12. CDR3 size: 16 residues. The germline V gene encodes CDR1 SGHNT and CDR2 YYREEE (reference sequence). The chain's CDR3 is CASSFGLAGDPKEQFL. CDR3 in DNA: TGTGCCAGCAGCTTTGGTCTAGCGGGAGACCCAAAAGAGCAGTTCCTC.

By share, this clone ranks as medium-sized. One junction end does not reproduce the germline sequence, and a read error may be involved. This rearrangement joins TRBV28 to TRBJ1-1, with a tentative D call TRBD1 (6 bases). Looked up from germline, CDR1 is MDHEN and CDR2 is SYDVKM. This CDR3 comprises 15 residues. The CDR3 DNA follows: TGTGCCAGCAGTTTAAACAGGGCTAAGAACGCTGAAGCTTTCTTT. Its protein product is CASSLNRAKNAEAFF.

This clone was recorded at least ten times. The chain links TRBV27 to TRBJ1-3; D possibly corresponds to TRBD1 (5 bases). The CDR3 length is 14 residues. Deletions cut 2 bases from V and 6 bases from J, with 11 bases between. Germline V gene lookup returns CDR1 MNHEY and CDR2 SMNVEV (reference sequence). The CDR3 DNA is TGTGCCAGCAGTTTAAGTGGGGCCGCAAACACCATATATTTT. This gives the protein CASSLSGAANTIYF.

This clone has a single count. Mismatch with germline at one junction end may stem from a read error. The chain joins TRBV20-1 to TRBJ1-1; D is undetermined. The CDR3 sequence is 12 residues long. CDR1 is DFQATT and CDR2 is SNEGSKA in the germline V gene (reference sequence). CDR3 residues: CNARSPNTEAFF. The CDR3 region has the DNA TGCAATGCTAGGTCCCCGAACACTGAAGCTTTCTTT.

V and J are TRBV9 and TRBJ1-2; TRBD1 matches at 7 bases. V shed 5 bases and J 1 base; nucleotides not matched to a gene: 8. The CDR3 is 15 residues long. Germline V gene lookup returns CDR1 SGDLS and CDR2 YYNGEE. The CDR3 region has the DNA TGTGCCAGCAGTGACTACAGGGGACTTAACTATGGCTACACCTTC. Amino acid sequence: CASSDYRGLNYGYTF. The variable domain in full, completed from reference TRBV9 and TRBJ1-2, reads DSGVTQTPKHLITATGQRVTLRCSPRSGDLSVYWYQQSLDQGLQFLIQYYNGEERAKGNILERFSAQQFPDLHSELNLSSLELGDSALYFCASSDYRGLNYGYTFGSGTRLTVV.

This clone has only a few counts. V is TRBV28 and J is TRBJ1-2; no definite D call. The germline gives CDR1 MDHEN, CDR2 SYDVKM. This CDR3 spans 12 amino acids. Trimming left V 6 bases short and J 4 bases short, with 9 bases between. In DNA form, the CDR3 reads TGTGCCAGCAGGGACTGGACCTATGGCTACACCTTC. As protein: CASRDWTYGYTF.

This clone has a count of ten or more. The CDR3 loop reads CASSPRPQAGELFF. The CDR3 region has the DNA TGTGCCAGCAGCCCCAGACCCCAGGCCGGGGAGCTGTTTTTT. The J gene is TRBJ2-2, the V gene TRBV7-9; D unresolved. From germline, CDR1 is SEHNR and CDR2 FQNEAQ (reference sequence). This CDR3 has 14 amino acids. The V end lost 5 bases, the J end lost 6 bases, and 13 bases lay between the germline ends. The entire variable domain, with the rest obtained from reference TRBV7-9 and TRBJ2-2, is as follows: DTGVSQNPRHKITKRGQNVTFRCDPISEHNRLYWYRQTLGQGPEFLTYFQNEAQLEKSRLLSDRFSAERPKGSFSTLEIQRTEQGDSAMYLCASSPRPQAGELFFGEGSRLTVL.

The table lists this clone with a count of one. The chain has TRBV5-1 and TRBJ2-1; D may be TRBD2 (6 bases). CDR3 size: 17 residues. The V and J ends lost 2 bases and 5 bases respectively, with 20 bases between them. The germline V gene encodes CDR1 SGHRS and CDR2 YFSETQ. In DNA form, the CDR3 reads TGCGCCAGCAGCTTTCCCGACCGGGAGAAAGTGGACAATGAGCAGTTCTTC. Encoded protein: CASSFPDREKVDNEQFF.

The chain has TRBV27 and TRBJ1-2; D call uncertain. CDR1 is MNHEY and CDR2 is SMNVEV in the germline V gene (reference sequence). Between the trimmed V and J ends, which lost 1 base and 3 bases, there was a span of 18 bases. CDR3 length: 17 amino acids. The DNA of the CDR3 is TGTGCCAGCAGTTTATTTCCAAGCGCCCCAACTCACTATGGCTACACCTTC. Residues: CASSLFPSAPTHYGYTF.

As for this clone: The junction departs from the called germline gene at one end, perhaps through a read error. The genes are TRBV5-1 and TRBJ1-2, with D maybe TRBD1 (6 bases). Germline V CDR1 and CDR2: SGHRS, YFSETQ. The CDR3 loop spans 14 amino acids. The CDR3 DNA reads TGCGCCAGCAGCCCCGGGCGACAGGTTAGTGGCTATACCTTC. It encodes CASSPGRQVSGYTF.

The chain combines TRBV5-1 with TRBJ2-1; 7 bases fit TRBD1. The CDR3 runs 15 residues. The germline V gene encodes CDR1 SGHRS and CDR2 YFSETQ. The ends lost 0 bases at V and 2 bases at J; junction bases unmatched: 2. The CDR3 DNA is TGCGCCAGCAGCTTGGTTCAGGGGGCCTACAATGAGCAGTTCTTC. Translated: CASSLVQGAYNEQFF.